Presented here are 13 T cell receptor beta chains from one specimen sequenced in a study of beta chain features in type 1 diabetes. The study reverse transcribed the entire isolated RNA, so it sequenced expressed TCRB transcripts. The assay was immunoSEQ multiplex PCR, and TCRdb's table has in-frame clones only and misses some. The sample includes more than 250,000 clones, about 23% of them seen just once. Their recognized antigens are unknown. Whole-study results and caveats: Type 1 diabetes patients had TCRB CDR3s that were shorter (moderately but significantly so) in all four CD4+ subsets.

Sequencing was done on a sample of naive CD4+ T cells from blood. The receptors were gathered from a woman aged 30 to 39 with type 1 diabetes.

The CDR3 DNA sequence: TGTGCTAGTGGTTTGGGACAAACGAATCAGCCCCAGCATTTT. Amino acids: CASGLGQTNQPQHF. The chain uses TRBV12-5 and TRBJ1-5; no clear D gene. Trimming took 1 base from V and 4 from J, leaving 8 bases between them. The CDR3 is 14 amino acids. From germline, CDR1 is LGHNT and CDR2 FRNRAP. Complete variable domain (other parts from reference TRBV12-5 and TRBJ1-5): DARVTQTPRHKVTEMGQEVTMRCQPILGHNTVFWYRQTMMQGLELLAYFRNRAPLDDSGMPKDRFSAEMPDATLATLKIQPSEPRDSAVYFCASGLGQTNQPQHFGDGTRLSIL.

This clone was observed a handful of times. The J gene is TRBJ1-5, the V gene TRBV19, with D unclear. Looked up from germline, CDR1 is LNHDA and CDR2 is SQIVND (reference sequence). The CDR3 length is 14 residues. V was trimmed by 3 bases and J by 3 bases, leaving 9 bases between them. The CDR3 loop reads CASSITDSNQPQHF. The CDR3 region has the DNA TGTGCCAGTAGTATCACAGATTCCAATCAGCCCCAGCATTTT.

CDR3 residues: CASSLRQSNQPQHF. In nucleotides, the CDR3 is TGTGCCAGCTCACTCCGACAGAGCAATCAGCCCCAGCATTTT. The gene calls are TRBV18 and TRBJ1-5, with D maybe TRBD1 (5 bases). The CDR3 is 14 amino acids. CDR1 and CDR2 (germline): KGHSH, LQKENI. The V end was cut by 4 bases, the J end by 1 base, with 8 bases between.

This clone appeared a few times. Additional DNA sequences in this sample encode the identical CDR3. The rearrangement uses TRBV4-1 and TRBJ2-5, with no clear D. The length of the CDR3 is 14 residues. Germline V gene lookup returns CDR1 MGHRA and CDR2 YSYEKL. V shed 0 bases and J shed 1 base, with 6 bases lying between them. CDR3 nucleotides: TGCGCCAGCAGCCAAGATCGGGTCCAAGAGACCCAGTACTTC. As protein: CASSQDRVQETQYF.

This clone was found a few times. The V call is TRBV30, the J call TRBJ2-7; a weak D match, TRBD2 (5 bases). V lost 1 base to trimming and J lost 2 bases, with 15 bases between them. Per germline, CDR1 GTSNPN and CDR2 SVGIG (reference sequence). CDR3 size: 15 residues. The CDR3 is CAWSGTPRGTYEQYF. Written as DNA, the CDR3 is TGTGCCTGGAGTGGTACCCCCCGGGGAACCTACGAGCAGTACTTC.

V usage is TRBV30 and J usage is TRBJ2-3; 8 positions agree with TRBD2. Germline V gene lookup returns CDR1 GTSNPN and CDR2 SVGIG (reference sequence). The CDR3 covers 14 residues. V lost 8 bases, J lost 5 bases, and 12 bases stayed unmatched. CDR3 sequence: CALVQREKRDTQYF. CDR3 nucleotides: TGTGCCCTAGTTCAGCGGGAGAAAAGAGATACGCAGTATTTT.

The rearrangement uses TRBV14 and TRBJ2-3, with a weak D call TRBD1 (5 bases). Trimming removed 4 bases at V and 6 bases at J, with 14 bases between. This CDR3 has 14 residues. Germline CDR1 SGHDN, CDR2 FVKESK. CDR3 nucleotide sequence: TGTGCCAGCAGCCCTCGCACCAGGGCGGATACGCAGTATTTT. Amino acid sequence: CASSPRTRADTQYF.

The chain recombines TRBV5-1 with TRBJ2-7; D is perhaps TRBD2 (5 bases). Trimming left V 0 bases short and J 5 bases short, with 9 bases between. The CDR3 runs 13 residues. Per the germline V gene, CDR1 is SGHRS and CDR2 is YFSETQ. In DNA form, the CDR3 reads TGCGCCAGCAGCTTGGCCGAGGGAAACGAGCAGTACTTC. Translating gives CASSLAEGNEQYF.

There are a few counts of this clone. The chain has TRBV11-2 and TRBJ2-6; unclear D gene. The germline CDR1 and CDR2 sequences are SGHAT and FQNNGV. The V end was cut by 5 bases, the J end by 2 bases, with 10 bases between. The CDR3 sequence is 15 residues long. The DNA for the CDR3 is TGTGCCAGCAGCCTGACTGGTACTGGGGCCAACGTCCTGACTTTC. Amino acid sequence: CASSLTGTGANVLTF. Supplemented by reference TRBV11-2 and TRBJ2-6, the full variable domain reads EAGVAQSPRYKIIEKRQSVAFWCNPISGHATLYWYQQILGQGPKLLIQFQNNGVVDDSQLPKDRFSAERLKGVDSTLKIQPAKLEDSAVYLCASSLTGTGANVLTFGAGSRLTVL.

CDR3 amino acids: CASSSSGTFIQETQYF. CDR3 nucleotides: TGCGCCAGCAGCTCCTCCGGGACTTTTATTCAAGAGACCCAGTACTTC. This chain links TRBV5-1 with TRBJ2-5, with a possible D match to TRBD2 (6 bases). Germline-derived CDR1 and CDR2 are SGHRS and YFSETQ. The germline V and J ends were trimmed by 3 bases and 2 bases, with 17 bases remaining between them. CDR3 size: 16 residues.

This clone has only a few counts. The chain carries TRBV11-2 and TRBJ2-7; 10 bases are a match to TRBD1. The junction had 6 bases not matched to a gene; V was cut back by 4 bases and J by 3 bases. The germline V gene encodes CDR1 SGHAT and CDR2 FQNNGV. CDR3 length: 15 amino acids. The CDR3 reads CASSSWTGGIYEQYF. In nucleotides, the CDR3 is TGTGCCAGCAGCTCGTGGACAGGGGGGATCTACGAGCAGTACTTC.

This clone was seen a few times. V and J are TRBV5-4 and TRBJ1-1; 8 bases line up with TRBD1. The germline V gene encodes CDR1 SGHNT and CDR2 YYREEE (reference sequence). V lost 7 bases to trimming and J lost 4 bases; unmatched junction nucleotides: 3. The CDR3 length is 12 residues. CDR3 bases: TGTGCCAGCCAGGACAGGGTCACTGAAGCTTTCTTT. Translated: CASQDRVTEAFF.

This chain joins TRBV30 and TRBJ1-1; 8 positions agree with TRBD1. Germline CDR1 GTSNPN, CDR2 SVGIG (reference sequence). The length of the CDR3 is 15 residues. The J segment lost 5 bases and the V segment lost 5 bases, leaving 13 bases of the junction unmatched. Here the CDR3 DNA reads TGTGCCTGGGAGAGGAAGCAGGGGGCACGAACTGAAGCTTTCTTT. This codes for CAWERKQGARTEAFF.